A single sample gave rise to the 17 T cell receptor beta chains below, sequenced in a study of beta chain features in type 1 diabetes. Study findings and constraints: Moderate yet significant TCRB CDR3 shortening was seen in Type 1 diabetes patients in all four CD4+ subsets.

Every bit of the isolated RNA underwent reverse transcription, so sequencing read expressed TCRB transcripts. Sequencing was performed with immunoSEQ multiplex PCR; in TCRdb, only in-frame clones are kept and a portion is missing. The sample lists fewer than 300,000 clones, 20% occurring once. Their antigens are not known. Material: naive CD4+ T cells from blood. The receptors derive from a woman aged 40 to 50 with type 1 diabetes.

To note about this clone: The same CDR3 can be traced to other DNA sequences in this sample. The rearrangement uses TRBV7-2 and TRBJ2-3; D not resolved. CDR3 length: 12 amino acids. Trimming took off 0 bases at V and 5 bases at J, with 3 bases between the two ends. CDR1 and CDR2 (germline): SGHTA, FQGNSA. Written as DNA, the CDR3 is TGTGCCAGCAGCTTAGCGAGAGATACGCAGTATTTT. This encodes CASSLARDTQYF. The variable domain in full, completed from reference TRBV7-2 and TRBJ2-3, reads GAGVSQSPSNKVTEKGKDVELRCDPISGHTALYWYRQSLGQGLEFLIYFQGNSAPDKSGLPSDRFSAERTGGSVSTLTIQRTQQEDSAVYLCASSLARDTQYFGPGTRLTVL.

This clone was seen only a few times. The same CDR3 can be traced to other DNA sequences in this sample. V is TRBV18 and J is TRBJ2-5; D gene uncertain. Germline V gene sequence: CDR1 KGHSH, CDR2 LQKENI. Between the trimmed V and J ends, which lost 0 bases and 1 base, there was a span of 6 bases. The CDR3 runs to 14 residues. CDR3: CASSPPPVQETQYF. The CDR3 coding sequence is TGTGCCAGCTCACCACCACCAGTCCAAGAGACCCAGTACTTC.

This clone is a singleton in its sample. The rearrangement links TRBV25-1 to TRBJ1-2; D uncertain. The germline V and J ends were trimmed by 1 base and 2 bases, with 8 bases remaining between them. The CDR3 loop spans 14 amino acids. Germline lookup yields CDR1 MGHDK and CDR2 SYGVNS. CDR3 amino acids: CASSEWPGNYGYTF. The CDR3 DNA reads as TGTGCCAGCAGTGAATGGCCGGGAAACTATGGCTACACCTTC.

This clone was observed a single time. The chain joins TRBV5-1 to TRBJ2-2, with D unresolved. V shed 2 bases and J shed 2 bases, with 13 bases lying between them. The CDR3 extends over 16 amino acids. Germline CDR1 SGHRS, CDR2 YFSETQ. The CDR3 coding sequence is TGCGCCAGCAGCTTAACAGAAGGCGCCAACACCGGGGAGCTGTTTTTT. It yields the protein CASSLTEGANTGELFF.

The V call is TRBV18, the J call TRBJ2-2; D is unresolved. The V gene's germline CDR1 is KGHSH and CDR2 LQKENI. Deletions cut 3 bases from V and 3 bases from J, with 11 bases between. The CDR3 totals 15 residues. The CDR3 bases are TGTGCCAGCTCACCTCTTGGCGGCTACACCGGGGAGCTGTTTTTT. Translating gives CASSPLGGYTGELFF.

The V and J genes are TRBV9 and TRBJ2-3; maybe TRBD1 (5 bases). Trimming removed 4 bases from V and 3 bases from J, with 15 bases in between. This CDR3 spans 15 amino acids. The V gene's germline CDR1 is SGDLS and CDR2 YYNGEE. CDR3 in DNA: TGTGCCAGCAGCCTAAGGGAAGGGGCTACAGATACGCAGTATTTT. It specifies CASSLREGATDTQYF.

This clone came up a few times. The chain couples TRBV7-2 to TRBJ2-7, with TRBD1 matching over 10 bases. This CDR3 comprises 14 residues. The junction had 5 bases not matched to a gene; V was cut back by 3 bases and J by 6 bases. Germline loops: CDR1 SGHTA, CDR2 FQGNSA. CDR3 nucleotide sequence: TGTGCCAGCAGCTTGGGTGGACAGGGGGTCGAGCAGTACTTC. Translating it yields CASSLGGQGVEQYF.

This rearrangement joins TRBV18 to TRBJ2-7, with D possibly being TRBD1 (5 bases). The germline V gene encodes CDR1 KGHSH and CDR2 LQKENI. The length of the CDR3 is 13 residues. Trimming pared 6 bases from V and 5 bases from J, leaving 14 bases between. The CDR3 sequence is CASSPDSSHEQYF. The CDR3 bases are TGTGCCAGCTCGCCTGACAGTTCCCACGAGCAGTACTTC.

The rearrangement joins TRBV2 to TRBJ2-1, with TRBD2 identical over 7 bases. Per the germline V gene, CDR1 is SNHLY and CDR2 is FYNNEI. The CDR3 consists of 14 residues. Unmatched junction bases numbered 5, after V lost 8 bases and J lost 1 base. CDR3 protein: CASGGGGSYNEQFF. CDR3 coding DNA: TGTGCCAGCGGAGGCGGGGGATCCTACAATGAGCAGTTCTTC.

The genes are TRBV18 and TRBJ2-6, with a possible D match to TRBD1 (5 bases). V was clipped by 3 bases and J by 0 bases, with 9 bases between them. CDR3 size: 16 residues. Germline V lookup: CDR1 KGHSH, CDR2 LQKENI. CDR3 nucleotide sequence: TGTGCCAGCTCACCGGGGCCCCGCTCTGGGGCCAACGTCCTGACTTTC. This sequence encodes CASSPGPRSGANVLTF.

This sequence joins TRBV28 and TRBJ2-1; 7 bases fit TRBD2. Germline trimming cut 6 bases from V and 13 bases from J; bases unmatched to any gene: 12. The CDR3 totals 13 residues. CDR1 MDHEN and CDR2 SYDVKM come from the germline V gene. The DNA of the CDR3 is TGTGCCAGCAGCACCCGGTGGGACTACGCCCAGTTCTTC. This translates into CASSTRWDYAQFF.

This clone has a handful of counts. The V and J genes are TRBV19 and TRBJ2-7, with 12 bases identical to TRBD1. The CDR3 consists of 14 residues. Trimming removed 8 bases from V and 2 bases from J; junction bases left unmatched: 4. CDR1 and CDR2 from the germline V gene are LNHDA and SQIVND (reference sequence). The CDR3 nucleotides read TGTGCCAGTCACGGGACAGGGGGCCCCTACGAGCAGTACTTC. Its translation: CASHGTGGPYEQYF. Complete variable domain (other parts from reference TRBV19 and TRBJ2-7): DGGITQSPKYLFRKEGQNVTLSCEQNLNHDAMYWYRQDPGQGLRLIYYSQIVNDFQKGDIAEGYSVSREKKESFPLTVTSAQKNPTAFYLCASHGTGGPYEQYFGPGTRLTVT.

The gene calls are TRBV6-5 and TRBJ1-2; maybe TRBD1 (5 bases). V was clipped by 5 bases and J by 2 bases, with 9 bases between them. CDR1 MNHEY and CDR2 SVGAGI come from the germline V gene. This CDR3 is built from 13 residues. The CDR3 coding sequence is TGTGCCAGCAGTCTCGACAGAAACTATGGCTACACCTTC. It yields the protein CASSLDRNYGYTF.

Written as DNA, the CDR3 is TGTGCCAGCAGCAAAAGAGCAGGGACCTACGAGCAGTACTTC. This gives the protein CASSKRAGTYEQYF. The chain combines TRBV11-2 with TRBJ2-7; a weak D match, TRBD1 (5 bases). V lost 5 bases and J 2 bases, leaving 13 bases between the germline ends. Germline-derived CDR1 and CDR2 are SGHAT and FQNNGV. The CDR3 has 14 amino acids. The entire variable domain, with the rest obtained from reference TRBV11-2 and TRBJ2-7, is as follows: EAGVAQSPRYKIIEKRQSVAFWCNPISGHATLYWYQQILGQGPKLLIQFQNNGVVDDSQLPKDRFSAERLKGVDSTLKIQPAKLEDSAVYLCASSKRAGTYEQYFGPGTRLTVT.

As to this clone: The identical CDR3 is also encoded by other nucleotide sequences in the sample. V and J are TRBV9 and TRBJ1-2; D is perhaps TRBD1 (5 bases). Germline V gives CDR1 SGDLS, CDR2 YYNGEE. The CDR3 extends over 12 amino acids. V lost 2 bases to trimming and J lost 7 bases, with 9 bases between them. This CDR3 is CASSVTGGGYTF. The CDR3 coding sequence is TGTGCCAGCAGCGTGACCGGGGGTGGCTACACCTTC.

The chain is built from TRBV28 and TRBJ2-5; D perhaps matches TRBD2 (5 bases). The CDR3 has 13 residues. CDR1 MDHEN and CDR2 SYDVKM come from the germline V gene. V dropped 8 bases and J dropped 2 bases, with 12 bases sitting between them. The DNA of the CDR3 is TGTGCCAGCGTGTCGCGGGTACAAGAGACCCAGTACTTC. This translates into CASVSRVQETQYF.

The V call is TRBV7-6, the J call TRBJ1-5; D perhaps matches TRBD1 (5 bases). V lost 5 bases and J 4 bases, leaving 12 bases between the germline ends. Germline CDR1 reads SGHVS; CDR2 reads FNYEAQ. The CDR3 spans 14 residues. For the CDR3, the DNA is TGTGCCAGCAGCGCCGGGACTGGAAATCAGCCCCAGCATTTT. It codes for CASSAGTGNQPQHF.